The rows below give T cell receptor beta chains drawn from one sample of a study of blood T cells in healthy people across ages. TCRdb recomputed calls from the 5' RACE reads with MiXCR, one row per CDR3 protein. This sample carries over 300,000 distinct CDR3 sequences, 50% to 60% of them seen once, and the ten largest clones take under 60%. The sample was blood. These receptors were taken from a man in his sixties in good health. Both conserved end residues are part of each CDR3. D genes are given only for firm matches. The size field is filled for only some rows; it gives once, few, many or a size class.

>TRBV20-1|TRBJ2-7|NA|NA
CSARRGERISSYEQYF
TGCAGTGCTAGACGAGGGGAGCGGATAAGCTCCTACGAGCAGTACTTC
>TRBV5-4|TRBJ2-3|NA|NA
CASSPTQRWSDTQYF
TGTGCCAGCAGCCCCACCCAGAGGTGGTCAGATACGCAGTATTTT
>TRBV25-1|TRBJ2-6|once|TRBD1
CASSDTTGLANVLTF
TGTGCCAGCAGTGATACGACAGGGCTCGCCAACGTCCTGACTTTC
>TRBV9|TRBJ2-1|few|NA
CASSVVGQSYNEQFF
TGTGCCAGCAGCGTAGTGGGACAATCATACAATGAGCAGTTCTTC
>TRBV20-1|TRBJ1-1|NA|NA
CSARDQVGKTEAFF
TGCAGTGCTAGAGATCAGGTGGGGAAAACTGAAGCTTTCTTT
>TRBV28|TRBJ2-5|few|NA
CASSSGGRAQETQYF
TGTGCCAGCAGCTCAGGGGGGAGGGCGCAAGAGACCCAGTACTTC
>TRBV28|TRBJ2-3|NA|TRBD1
CASIPRTGAPDTQYF
TGTGCCAGCATCCCGAGGACAGGGGCTCCAGATACGCAGTATTTT
>TRBV27|TRBJ1-2|NA|NA
CASSSRGQYTF
TGTGCCAGCAGTTCCCGCGGGCAATACACCTTC
>TRBV29-1|TRBJ2-7|NA|NA
CSVGDFSSYEQYF
TGCAGCGTTGGGGACTTCAGCTCCTACGAGCAGTACTTC
>TRBV15|TRBJ2-1|NA|TRBD2
CATSRDLGLAGYNEQFF
TGTGCCACCAGCAGAGATTTAGGACTAGCGGGCTACAATGAGCAGTTCTTC
>TRBV7-7|TRBJ2-6|NA|NA
CASSLAAQGVSGANVLTF
TGTGCTAGCAGCTTAGCGGCACAGGGAGTCTCTGGGGCCAACGTCCTGACTTTC
>TRBV5-1|TRBJ2-3|NA|NA
CASSLRPLGDTQYF
TGCGCCAGCAGCTTGCGTCCCTTAGGAGATACGCAGTATTTT
>TRBV5-1|TRBJ2-6|many|NA
CASSLTGQRSGANVLTF
TGCGCCAGCAGCTTGACCGGACAGCGCTCTGGGGCCAACGTCCTGACTTTC
>TRBV9|TRBJ2-5|few|TRBD2
CASSPGTSVTGGGTQYF
TGTGCCAGCAGCCCCGGGACTAGCGTTACAGGTGGGGGGACCCAGTACTTC
>TRBV28|TRBJ2-1|few|TRBD2
CASSLLAGGTYNEQFF
TGTGCCAGCAGTTTGCTAGCGGGGGGTACCTACAATGAGCAGTTCTTC
>TRBV11-3|TRBJ2-3|NA|TRBD2
CASSLTSGSGDTQYF
TGTGCCAGCAGCCTTACTAGCGGGAGCGGAGATACGCAGTATTTT
>TRBV10-3|TRBJ2-7|NA|NA
CAISESNSHEQYF
TGTGCCATCAGTGAGTCGAATTCACACGAGCAGTACTTC
>TRBV7-2|TRBJ1-4|once|TRBD1
CASSLRRTRTGGPTNEKLFF
TGTGCCAGCAGCTTAAGGAGAACAAGGACAGGGGGACCAACTAATGAAAAACTGTTTTTT
>TRBV12-3/TRBV12-4|TRBJ1-4|NA|NA
CASSLGPEKLFF
TGTGCCAGCAGTCTTGGGCCGGAAAAACTGTTTTTT
>TRBV7-9|TRBJ2-3|NA|NA
CASSSFRDSGGADTQYF
TGTGCCAGCAGCTCCTTTCGGGACAGCGGGGGCGCAGATACGCAGTATTTT
>TRBV12-3/TRBV12-4|TRBJ2-3|few|NA
CASSPVGYSEDTQYF
TGTGCCAGCAGCCCAGTGGGGTATTCGGAGGATACGCAGTATTTT
>TRBV12-3/TRBV12-4|TRBJ1-6|NA|NA
CASSSGRAAYNSPLHF
TGTGCCAGCAGTTCGGGCAGGGCAGCCTATAATTCACCCCTCCACTTT
>TRBV7-6|TRBJ2-7|NA|TRBD2
CASSALAGDIYEQYF
TGTGCCAGCAGCGCACTAGCGGGTGATATCTACGAGCAGTACTTC
>TRBV7-2|TRBJ2-5|NA|TRBD1
CASSYVLQGPLKSETQYF
TGTGCCAGCAGCTACGTACTACAGGGGCCCCTGAAGTCAGAGACCCAGTACTTC
>TRBV16|TRBJ2-5|many|NA
CASSQAQGIGETQYF
TGTGCCAGCAGCCAAGCCCAGGGGATAGGAGAGACCCAGTACTTC
>TRBV15|TRBJ2-3|NA|NA
CATSRDQGWGTDTQYF
TGTGCCACCAGCAGAGACCAAGGGTGGGGCACAGATACGCAGTATTTT
>TRBV12-3/TRBV12-4|TRBJ2-6|many|TRBD1
CASSLPGQGSSGANVLTF
TGTGCCAGCAGTCTCCCGGGACAGGGATCCTCTGGGGCCAACGTCCTGACTTTC
>TRBV2|TRBJ2-1|NA|NA
CASSEDKRVDEQFF
TGTGCCAGCAGTGAAGATAAAAGGGTTGATGAGCAGTTCTTC
>TRBV11-2|TRBJ2-5|NA|NA
CASSWGIGETQYF
TGTGCCAGCAGCTGGGGCATCGGAGAGACCCAGTACTTC
>TRBV10-3|TRBJ2-3|NA|NA
CAISAAREAEATTDTQYF
TGTGCCATCAGTGCCGCTCGCGAAGCGGAGGCGACCACAGATACGCAGTATTTT
>TRBV6-1|TRBJ2-7|NA|NA
CASSNPRVNTHEQYF
TGTGCCAGCAGTAACCCTAGGGTCAACACCCACGAGCAGTACTTC
>TRBV4-2|TRBJ2-4|NA|NA
CASSQGSETRYF
TGTGCCAGCAGCCAAGGGTCGGAGACCCGGTACTTC
>TRBV4-3|TRBJ2-5|NA|NA
CASSQDTQKTQYF
TGCGCCAGCAGCCAAGACACACAGAAGACCCAGTACTTC
>TRBV20-1|TRBJ2-2|few|NA
CSASSTGTPGELFF
TGCAGTGCCTCCAGTACCGGGACACCAGGGGAGCTGTTTTTT
>TRBV5-1|TRBJ2-5|once|TRBD1
CASSLAPGRGETQYF
TGCGCCAGCAGCTTGGCCCCAGGCAGGGGGGAGACCCAGTACTTC
>TRBV28|TRBJ2-4|few|NA
CASSPPPPKNIQYF
TGTGCCAGCAGTCCACCGCCCCCCAAAAACATTCAGTACTTC
>TRBV7-9|TRBJ2-4|NA|NA
CASSFGANLAKNIQYF
TGTGCCAGCAGCTTCGGCGCAAATCTAGCCAAAAACATTCAGTACTTC
>TRBV6-1|TRBJ2-1|NA|TRBD2
CASKEGSPLAGSNEQFF
TGTGCCAGCAAAGAGGGGAGCCCACTAGCGGGATCGAATGAGCAGTTCTTC
>TRBV5-1|TRBJ2-5|NA|NA
CASSVGGARETQYF
TGCGCCAGCAGCGTGGGCGGGGCCCGGGAGACCCAGTACTTC
>TRBV6-5|TRBJ2-5|NA|NA
CASSWRGAFQETQYF
TGTGCCAGCAGTTGGAGGGGCGCATTCCAAGAGACCCAGTACTTC
>TRBV12-5|TRBJ2-5|NA|TRBD2
CASGLASGGGETQYF
TGTGCTAGTGGTTTGGCTAGCGGGGGGGGAGAGACCCAGTACTTC
>TRBV7-9|TRBJ2-7|NA|NA
CASSSPLGSSGYEQYF
TGTGCCAGCAGCTCCCCCCTCGGGAGTAGCGGCTACGAGCAGTACTTC
>TRBV20-1|TRBJ1-2|once|TRBD1
CGAMQTGGYGYTF
TGCGGTGCCATGCAAACAGGGGGCTATGGCTACACCTTC
>TRBV6-5|TRBJ2-7|few|NA
CASSYSGDYEQYF
TGTGCCAGCAGTTACTCGGGCGACTACGAGCAGTACTTC